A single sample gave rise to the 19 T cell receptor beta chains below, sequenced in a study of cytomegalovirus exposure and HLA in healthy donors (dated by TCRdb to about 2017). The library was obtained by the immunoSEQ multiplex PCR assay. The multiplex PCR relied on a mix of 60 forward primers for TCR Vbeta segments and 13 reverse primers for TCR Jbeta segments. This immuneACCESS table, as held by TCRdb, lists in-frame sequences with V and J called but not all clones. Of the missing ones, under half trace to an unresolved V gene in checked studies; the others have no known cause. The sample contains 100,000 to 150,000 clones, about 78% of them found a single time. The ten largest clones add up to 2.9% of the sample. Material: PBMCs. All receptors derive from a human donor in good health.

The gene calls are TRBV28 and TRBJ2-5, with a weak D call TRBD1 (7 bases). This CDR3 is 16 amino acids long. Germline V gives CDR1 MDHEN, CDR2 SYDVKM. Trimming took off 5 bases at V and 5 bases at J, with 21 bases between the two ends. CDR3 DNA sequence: TGTGCCAGCAGTAACATCTATAAGGGGGCGGGGGAGACCCAGTACTTC. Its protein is CASSNIYKGAGETQYF.

CDR3 protein: CASSLYRVFGAFF. CDR3 nucleotide sequence: TGTGCCAGCAGCTTGTACAGGGTTTTTGGGGCTTTCTTT. The chain links TRBV7-8 to TRBJ1-1; weak D call: TRBD1 (6 bases). The CDR3 length is 13 residues. V was cut by 3 bases and J by 11 bases, with 16 bases left in between. Germline V lookup: CDR1 SGHVS, CDR2 FQNEAQ. The full variable domain, its missing parts supplied by reference TRBV7-8 and TRBJ1-1, is GAGVSQSPRYKVAKRGQDVALRCDPISGHVSLFWYQQALGQGPEFLTYFQNEAQLDKSGLPSDRFFAERPEGSVSTLKIQRTQQEDSAVYLCASSLYRVFGAFFGQGTRLTVV.

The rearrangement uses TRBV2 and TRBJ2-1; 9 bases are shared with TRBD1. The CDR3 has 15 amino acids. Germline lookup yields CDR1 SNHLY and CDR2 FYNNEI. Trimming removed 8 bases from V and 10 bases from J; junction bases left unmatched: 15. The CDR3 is CASFNRGLRAGEQFF. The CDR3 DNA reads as TGTGCCAGCTTTAACAGGGGGCTGAGGGCGGGGGAGCAGTTCTTC.

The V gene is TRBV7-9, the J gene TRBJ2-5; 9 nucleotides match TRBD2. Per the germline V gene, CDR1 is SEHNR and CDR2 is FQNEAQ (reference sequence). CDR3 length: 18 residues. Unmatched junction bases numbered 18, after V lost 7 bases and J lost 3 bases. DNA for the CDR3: TGTGCCAGCACCCCCCCGAGAGGGAGCGGGGGGCCCAAAGAGACCCAGTACTTC. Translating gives CASTPPRGSGGPKETQYF.

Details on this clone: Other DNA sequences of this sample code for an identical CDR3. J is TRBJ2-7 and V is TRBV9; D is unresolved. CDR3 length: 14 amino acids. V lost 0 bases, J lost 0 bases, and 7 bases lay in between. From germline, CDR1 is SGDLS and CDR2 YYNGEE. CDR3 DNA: TGTGCCAGCAGCGTAGGGGCCGACTCCTACGAGCAGTACTTC. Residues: CASSVGADSYEQYF.

CDR3 sequence: CASSLQPPSTDTQYF. The CDR3 region has the DNA TGTGCCAGCAGTCTACAGCCGCCTAGCACAGATACGCAGTATTTT. The rearrangement links TRBV27 to TRBJ2-3; D remains unclear. The CDR3 runs to 15 residues. CDR1 is MNHEY, CDR2 SMNVEV, per germline (reference sequence). Trimming took off 5 bases at V and 0 bases at J, with 12 bases between the two ends.

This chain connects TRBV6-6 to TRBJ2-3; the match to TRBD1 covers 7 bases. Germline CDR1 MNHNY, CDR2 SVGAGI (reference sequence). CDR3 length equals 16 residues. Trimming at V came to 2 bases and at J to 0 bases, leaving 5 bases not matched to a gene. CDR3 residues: CASSYRDRSSTDTQYF. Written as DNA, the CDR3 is TGTGCCAGCAGTTACCGGGACAGATCTAGCACAGATACGCAGTATTTT.

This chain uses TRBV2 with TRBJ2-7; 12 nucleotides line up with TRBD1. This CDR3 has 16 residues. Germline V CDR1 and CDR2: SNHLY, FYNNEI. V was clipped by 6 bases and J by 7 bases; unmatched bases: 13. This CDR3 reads CASRSTPGQGAREQYF. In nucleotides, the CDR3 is TGTGCCAGCAGATCGACTCCGGGACAGGGGGCGCGGGAGCAGTACTTC.

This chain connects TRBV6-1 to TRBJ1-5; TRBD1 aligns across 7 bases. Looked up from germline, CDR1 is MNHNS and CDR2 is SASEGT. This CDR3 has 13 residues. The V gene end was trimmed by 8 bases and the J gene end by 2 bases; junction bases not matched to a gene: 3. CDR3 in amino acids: CASVDRGNQPQHF. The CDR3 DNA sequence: TGTGCCAGCGTAGACAGGGGCAATCAGCCCCAGCATTTT.

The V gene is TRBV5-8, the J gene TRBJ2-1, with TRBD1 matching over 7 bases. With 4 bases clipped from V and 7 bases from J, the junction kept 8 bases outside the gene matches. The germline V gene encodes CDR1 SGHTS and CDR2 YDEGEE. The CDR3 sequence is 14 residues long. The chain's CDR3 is CASSSETGWNEQFF. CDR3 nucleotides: TGTGCCAGCAGCAGTGAGACAGGGTGGAATGAGCAGTTCTTC. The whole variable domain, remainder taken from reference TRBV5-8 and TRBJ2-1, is EAGVTQSPTHLIKTRGQQATLRCSPISGHTSVYWYQQALGLGLQFLLWYDEGEERNRGNFPPRFSGRQFPNYSSELNVNALELEDSALYLCASSSETGWNEQFFGPGTRLTVL.

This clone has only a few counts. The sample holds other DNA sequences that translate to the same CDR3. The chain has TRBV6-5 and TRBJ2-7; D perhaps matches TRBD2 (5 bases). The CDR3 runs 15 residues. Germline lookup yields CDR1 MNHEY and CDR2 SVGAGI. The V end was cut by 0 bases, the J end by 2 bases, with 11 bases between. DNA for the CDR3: TGTGCCAGCAGTTACTCGTATGGGGAGACCTACGAGCAGTACTTC. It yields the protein CASSYSYGETYEQYF.

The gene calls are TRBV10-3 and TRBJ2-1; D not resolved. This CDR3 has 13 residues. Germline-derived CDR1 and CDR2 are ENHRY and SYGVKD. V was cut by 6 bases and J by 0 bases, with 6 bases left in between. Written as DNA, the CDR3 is TGTGCCATCAGACCGAGCTCCTACAATGAGCAGTTCTTC. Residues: CAIRPSSYNEQFF.

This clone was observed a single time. CDR3 nucleotides: TGTGCCAGCAGGTCGACAGGGATGGTGACCCAGTACTTC. It yields the protein CASRSTGMVTQYF. The chain links TRBV28 to TRBJ2-5, with 7 bases matching TRBD1. V lost 6 bases to trimming and J lost 7 bases; unmatched junction nucleotides: 8. The CDR3 is 13 amino acids. The germline V gene has CDR1 MDHEN and CDR2 SYDVKM.

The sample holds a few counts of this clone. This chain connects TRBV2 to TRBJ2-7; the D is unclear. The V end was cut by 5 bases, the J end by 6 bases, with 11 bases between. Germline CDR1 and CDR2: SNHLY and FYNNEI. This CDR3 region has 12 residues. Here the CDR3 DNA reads TGTGCCAGCAGTAGGATTCTAGGCGAGCAGTACTTC. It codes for CASSRILGEQYF.

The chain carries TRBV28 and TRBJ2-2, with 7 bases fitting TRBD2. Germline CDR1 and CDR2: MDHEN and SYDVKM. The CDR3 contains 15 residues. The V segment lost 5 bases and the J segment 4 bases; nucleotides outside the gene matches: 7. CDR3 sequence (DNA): TGTGCCAGCAGTCCGGGACTACTACCCACCGGGGAGCTGTTTTTT. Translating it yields CASSPGLLPTGELFF.

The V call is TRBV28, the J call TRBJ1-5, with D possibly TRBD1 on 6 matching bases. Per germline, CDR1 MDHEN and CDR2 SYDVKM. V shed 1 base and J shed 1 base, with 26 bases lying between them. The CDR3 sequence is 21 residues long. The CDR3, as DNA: TGTGCCAGCAGTTTATTGGGGTATCCCCAAAGAACAGGGAACAGCAATCAGCCCCAGCATTTT. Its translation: CASSLLGYPQRTGNSNQPQHF.

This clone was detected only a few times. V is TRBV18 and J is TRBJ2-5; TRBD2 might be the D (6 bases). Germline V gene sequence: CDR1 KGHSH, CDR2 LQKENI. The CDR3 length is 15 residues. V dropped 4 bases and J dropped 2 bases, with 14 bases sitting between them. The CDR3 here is CASSHRRDLQETQYF. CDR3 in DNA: TGTGCCAGCTCACACCGGAGGGATCTACAAGAGACCCAGTACTTC.

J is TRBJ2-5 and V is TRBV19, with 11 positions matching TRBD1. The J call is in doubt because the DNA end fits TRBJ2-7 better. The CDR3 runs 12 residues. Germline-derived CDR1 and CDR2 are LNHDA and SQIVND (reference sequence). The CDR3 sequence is CATMDRGHEQYF. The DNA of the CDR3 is TGTGCCACCATGGACAGGGGGCACGAGCAGTACTTC.

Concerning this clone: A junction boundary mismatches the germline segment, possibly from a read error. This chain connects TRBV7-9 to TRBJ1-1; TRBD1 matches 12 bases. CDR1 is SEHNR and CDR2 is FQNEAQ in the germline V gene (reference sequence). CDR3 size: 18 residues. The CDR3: CSSSPLLGTGGKGTEAFF. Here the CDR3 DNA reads TGTTCCAGCAGCCCCTTACTTGGGACAGGGGGCAAGGGCACTGAAGCTTTCTTT.